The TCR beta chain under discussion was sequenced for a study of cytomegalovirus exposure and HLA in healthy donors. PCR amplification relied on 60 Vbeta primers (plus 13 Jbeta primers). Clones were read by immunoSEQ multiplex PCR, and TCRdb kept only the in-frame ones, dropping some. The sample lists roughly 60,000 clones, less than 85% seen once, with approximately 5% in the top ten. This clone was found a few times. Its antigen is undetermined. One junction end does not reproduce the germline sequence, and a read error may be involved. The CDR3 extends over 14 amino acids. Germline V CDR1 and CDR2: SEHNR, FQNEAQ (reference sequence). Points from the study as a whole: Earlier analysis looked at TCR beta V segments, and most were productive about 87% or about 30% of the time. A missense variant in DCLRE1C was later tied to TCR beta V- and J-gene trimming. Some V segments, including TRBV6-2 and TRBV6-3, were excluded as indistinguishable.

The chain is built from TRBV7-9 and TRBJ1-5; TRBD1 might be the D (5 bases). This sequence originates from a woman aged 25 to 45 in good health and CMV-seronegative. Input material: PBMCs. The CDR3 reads CSSSQGEGNQPQHF. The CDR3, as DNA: TGTTCCAGCAGTCAGGGTGAGGGCAATCAGCCCCAGCATTTT.